This record covers a single T cell receptor beta chain. The antigen it recognizes is unknown. No base-level quality is on record; no much larger clone is a single base apart. TCRbeta CDR3 regions were amplified from genomic DNA by means of the immunoSEQ Assay, a bias-controlled multiplex PCR. Processing in the source paper ran as follows. Nucleated cell counts per sample were estimated from amplification of reference gene primers within the assay. To quantify the absolute abundance of each unique TCRbeta CDR3 rearrangement, sequence reads were collapsed and filtered. For each sample, productive Simpson clonality was calculated by taking the square root of Simpson's diversity index across productive rearrangements. TCRdb took over this immuneACCESS table, retaining in-frame rearrangements with V and J assigned. Such tables are incomplete; in checked studies, under half of the missing clones stem from an unresolved V gene, and the remainder is unexplained. V and J calls and clone size follow that table, whereas D and trimming were derived from the DNA. The sample data list about 190,000 clones, and over 75% of these were observed just once. 2.5% to 3% of the sample is taken by the ten largest.

The data were taken from a study of blood T cell repertoires in COVID-19 (dated by TCRdb to the early 2020s). Regarding the study in general: Samples from collaborators originated in the United States, Italy and Spain and spanned both the acute and convalescent phases of COVID-19. The prospective study material was composed of cDNA or gDNA derived from T cells, B-cell-depleted T cells, or PBMCs. Subjects who had been exposed to COVID-19, were actively infected with it, or had recovered from it provided the deeply sampled blood TCRbeta repertoires that made up the dataset. The repertoires were released in a freely available public database meant as a resource for research on the immune response to SARS-CoV-2. Samples were obtained from the ongoing ImmuneRACE study (first 160 participants) and from some 1,200 subjects provided by 6 global collaborators. The sample metadata nearly always contained a de-identified subject ID, COVID-19 status, age in years and sex. Where HLA class I and class II types were available, the types were taken from metadata supplied by the sample provider, not from assay-based typing. The research as a whole found: How much clinical and demographic metadata was included differed by source and by participant, and the metadata was provided uncurated.

The CDR3 runs 14 residues from the cysteine to the phenylalanine. Only CDR3 DNA remains: 42 bases, in frame from the first base. V loses 10 bases at its end and J loses 2 bases; junction bases beyond the gene matches: 9. CDR1 and CDR2 are drawn from the germline V gene: MDHEN, SYDVKM. Whole blood was collected in K2EDTA tubes by collaborating institutions according to the institutions' own protocols. Collaborator samples were shipped for TCRbeta analysis as frozen whole blood, isolated PBMCs, or DNA extracted from either sample type. The source is a woman older than 75 with active or convalescent COVID-19. The sequence joins TRBV28 to TRBJ2-7; 9 nucleotides in the junction match TRBD1. The sequencing input was peripheral blood. The CDR3 loop reads CATHRDRVAYEQYF. The DNA reads as follows: TGTGCCACACACCGGGACAGGGTGGCCTACGAGCAGTACTTC.